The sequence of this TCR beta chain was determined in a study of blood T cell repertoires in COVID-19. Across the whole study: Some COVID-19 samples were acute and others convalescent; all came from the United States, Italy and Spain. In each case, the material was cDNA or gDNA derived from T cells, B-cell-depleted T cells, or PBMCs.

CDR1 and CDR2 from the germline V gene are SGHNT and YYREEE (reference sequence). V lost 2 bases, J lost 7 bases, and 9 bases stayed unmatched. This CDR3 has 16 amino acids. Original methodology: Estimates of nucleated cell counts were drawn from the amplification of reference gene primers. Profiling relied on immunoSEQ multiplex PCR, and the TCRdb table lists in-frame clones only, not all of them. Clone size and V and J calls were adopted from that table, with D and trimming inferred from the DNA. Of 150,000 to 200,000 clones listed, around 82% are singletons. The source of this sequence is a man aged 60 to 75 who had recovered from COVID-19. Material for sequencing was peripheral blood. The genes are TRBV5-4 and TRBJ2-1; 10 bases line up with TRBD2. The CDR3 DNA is TGTGCCAGCAGCTTAGGCCAGCGGGGGGGGACAAATGAGCAGTTCTTC. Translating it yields CASSLGQRGGTNEQFF.